A selection of T cell receptor beta chains follows, all from one sample in a study of cytotoxic CD8 clonotypes in ibrutinib-treated CLL. Clones were read by immunoSEQ multiplex PCR, and TCRdb kept only the in-frame ones, dropping some. The table shows fewer than 400,000 clones, with roughly 71% occurring only once. The sequencing used PBMCs, collected after 36 months of ibrutinib treatment. All receptors derive from a human donor with chronic lymphocytic leukemia. The CDR3 runs from the conserved cysteine through the conserved F or W. The order of the fields is V gene, D gene, J gene, clone size, CDR3 protein, CDR3 DNA. A D gene is named only where the DNA matches it firmly. Clone size is shown for a subset of rows, as once, few, many or a class of expanded clone.

V: TRBV15; D: NA; J: TRBJ1-6; size: NA; CDR3: CATADRSYNSPLHF; DNA: TGTGCCACCGCCGATCGCTCCTATAATTCACCCCTCCACTTT
V: TRBV10-2; D: NA; J: TRBJ1-2; size: few; CDR3: CASTGPDGDGYTF; DNA: TGCGCCAGCACCGGGCCTGATGGGGATGGCTACACCTTC
V: TRBV7-9; D: NA; J: TRBJ2-7; size: NA; CDR3: CASSPRRSYEQYF; DNA: TGTGCCAGCAGCCCCCGTAGATCCTACGAGCAGTACTTC
V: TRBV12-5; D: TRBD1; J: TRBJ1-1; size: few; CDR3: CASGLVLGTGGLGTEAFF; DNA: TGTGCTAGTGGTTTGGTACTCGGGACAGGTGGTTTAGGCACTGAAGCTTTCTTT
V: TRBV5-8; D: NA; J: TRBJ1-6; size: few; CDR3: CASSRVGIGSSPLHF; DNA: TGTGCCAGCAGCCGAGTGGGGATCGGGAGCTCACCCCTCCACTTT
V: TRBV7-2; D: NA; J: TRBJ2-2; size: few; CDR3: CASSFLATTGELFF; DNA: TGTGCCAGCAGCTTTCTAGCGACCACCGGGGAGCTGTTTTTT
V: TRBV28; D: NA; J: TRBJ1-5; size: few; CDR3: CASKGNQPQHF; DNA: TGTGCCAGCAAGGGGAACCAGCCCCAGCATTTT
V: TRBV9; D: NA; J: TRBJ1-6; size: NA; CDR3: CASSVPSGGNSPLHF; DNA: TGTGCCAGCAGCGTACCGTCAGGAGGGAATTCACCCCTCCACTTT
V: TRBV13; D: NA; J: TRBJ2-7; size: NA; CDR3: CASSLGELVYEQYF; DNA: TGTGCCAGCAGCTTAGGTGAACTAGTTTACGAGCAGTACTTC
V: TRBV4-1; D: NA; J: TRBJ2-7; size: NA; CDR3: CASSQGDQNEQYF; DNA: TGCGCCAGCAGCCAAGGAGACCAGAACGAGCAGTACTTC
V: TRBV28; D: TRBD1; J: TRBJ1-5; size: few; CDR3: CASSLNGWTGNQPQHF; DNA: TGTGCCAGCAGTTTAAATGGGTGGACAGGTAATCAGCCCCAGCATTTT
V: TRBV6-5; D: NA; J: TRBJ2-2; size: NA; CDR3: CASSHRDFPGELFF; DNA: TGTGCCAGCAGTCACCGGGACTTCCCCGGGGAGCTGTTTTTT
V: TRBV28; D: NA; J: TRBJ2-7; size: NA; CDR3: CASSPLDGASPYEQYF; DNA: TGTGCCAGCAGTCCATTGGACGGCGCCTCTCCCTACGAGCAGTACTTC
V: TRBV5-8; D: TRBD1; J: TRBJ1-6; size: NA; CDR3: CASSWTGGLNSPLHF; DNA: TGTGCCAGCAGCTGGACAGGGGGCCTAAATTCACCCCTCCACTTT
V: TRBV11-2; D: NA; J: TRBJ1-1; size: NA; CDR3: CASSPSSNTEAFF; DNA: TGTGCCAGCAGCCCGTCATCGAACACTGAAGCTTTCTTT
V: TRBV11-2; D: TRBD1; J: TRBJ2-4; size: NA; CDR3: CASSLGQAVQGHFQYF; DNA: TGTGCCAGCAGCTTGGGACAGGCGGTCCAAGGACACTTTCAGTACTTC
V: TRBV5-1; D: TRBD2; J: TRBJ2-3; size: NA; CDR3: CASSLAGGTTDTQYF; DNA: TGCGCCAGCAGCTTAGCGGGGGGGACCACAGATACGCAGTATTTT
V: TRBV4-1; D: TRBD1; J: TRBJ2-7; size: NA; CDR3: CASSRQGQGYEQYF; DNA: TGCGCCAGCAGCCGGCAAGGACAGGGCTACGAGCAGTACTTC
V: TRBV15; D: TRBD2; J: TRBJ2-7; size: NA; CDR3: CATSIRLAEKIEQYF; DNA: TGTGCCACCAGCATCCGACTAGCGGAGAAAATCGAGCAGTACTTC
V: TRBV27; D: TRBD1; J: TRBJ1-1; size: NA; CDR3: CASIGTGRTEAFF; DNA: TGTGCCAGCATAGGGACAGGGAGGACTGAAGCTTTCTTT
V: TRBV14; D: NA; J: TRBJ2-1; size: once; CDR3: CASSQAVFFSYNEQFF; DNA: TGTGCCAGCAGCCAGGCCGTGTTTTTCTCCTACAATGAGCAGTTCTTC
V: TRBV25-1; D: NA; J: TRBJ1-2; size: NA; CDR3: CASSHIASSYGYTF; DNA: TGTGCCAGCAGCCACATAGCGAGTTCATATGGCTACACCTTC
V: TRBV7-9; D: NA; J: TRBJ2-4; size: NA; CDR3: CASSPGALKNIQYF; DNA: TGTGCCAGCAGCCCGGGGGCCCTTAAAAACATTCAGTACTTC
V: TRBV29-1; D: NA; J: TRBJ2-1; size: NA; CDR3: CSVSGQPLSSYNEQFF; DNA: TGCAGCGTTTCTGGACAGCCACTGAGCTCCTACAATGAGCAGTTCTTC
V: TRBV6-1; D: TRBD1; J: TRBJ1-5; size: few; CDR3: CASSDRRVTGGQPQHF; DNA: TGTGCCAGCAGTGACAGGAGGGTGACAGGGGGTCAGCCCCAGCATTTT
V: TRBV11-2; D: TRBD2; J: TRBJ2-7; size: NA; CDR3: CASSFSPGTTLPEQYF; DNA: TGTGCCAGCAGCTTCTCTCCAGGGACTACCCTACCCGAGCAGTACTTC
V: TRBV6-1; D: TRBD2; J: TRBJ2-3; size: NA; CDR3: CASSESGGWADTQYF; DNA: TGTGCCAGCAGTGAATCCGGGGGGTGGGCAGATACGCAGTATTTT
V: TRBV5-1; D: TRBD1; J: TRBJ1-2; size: NA; CDR3: CASSLPGTGGDYGYTF; DNA: TGCGCCAGCAGCTTGCCCGGGACAGGGGGCGACTATGGCTACACCTTC
V: TRBV19; D: NA; J: TRBJ1-3; size: NA; CDR3: CASSIPGNTIYF; DNA: TGTGCCAGTAGTATACCTGGAAACACCATATATTTT
V: TRBV28; D: NA; J: TRBJ2-7; size: NA; CDR3: CASSLGGEQYF; DNA: TGTGCCAGCAGTTTGGGTGGAGAGCAGTACTTC
V: TRBV29-1; D: NA; J: TRBJ1-5; size: NA; CDR3: CSASRGGNQPQHF; DNA: TGCAGCGCCTCCCGGGGCGGCAATCAGCCCCAGCATTTT
V: TRBV5-4; D: NA; J: TRBJ2-3; size: NA; CDR3: CASSFGSSLADTQYF; DNA: TGTGCCAGCAGCTTTGGGTCTAGTTTGGCAGATACGCAGTATTTT
V: TRBV25-1; D: NA; J: TRBJ1-2; size: few; CDR3: CASSVHLYGYTF; DNA: TGTGCCAGCAGTGTTCATCTTTATGGCTACACCTTC
V: TRBV7-8; D: NA; J: TRBJ2-7; size: few; CDR3: CASSLAGGIYEQYF; DNA: TGTGCCAGCAGCTTAGCGGGAGGCATCTACGAGCAGTACTTC
V: TRBV7-2; D: NA; J: TRBJ2-3; size: NA; CDR3: CASSLATRDTQYF; DNA: TGTGCCAGCAGCTTGGCTACCCGAGATACGCAGTATTTT
V: TRBV2; D: NA; J: TRBJ2-7; size: NA; CDR3: CATKVRSPYEQYF; DNA: TGTGCCACCAAAGTCCGGAGCCCCTACGAGCAGTACTTC
V: TRBV6-5; D: NA; J: TRBJ1-1; size: once; CDR3: CASSSADTEAFF; DNA: TGTGCCAGCAGTTCCGCGGACACTGAAGCTTTCTTT
V: TRBV4-1; D: NA; J: TRBJ2-1; size: NA; CDR3: CASSQDRREVLAGASTYNEQFF; DNA: TGCGCCAGCAGCCAAGATCGCCGCGAGGTCCTGGCGGGGGCCTCCACCTACAATGAGCAGTTCTTC
V: TRBV6-6; D: NA; J: TRBJ1-1; size: NA; CDR3: CASSQGDYTEAFF; DNA: TGTGCCAGCAGCCAGGGTGATTACACTGAAGCTTTCTTT
V: TRBV5-1; D: NA; J: TRBJ1-2; size: NA; CDR3: CASSIDRHYGYTF; DNA: TGCGCCAGCAGCATCGACAGGCACTATGGCTACACCTTC
V: TRBV9; D: TRBD2; J: TRBJ2-1; size: NA; CDR3: CASSAYTSPGLAGVQFF; DNA: TGTGCCAGCAGCGCATATACGTCTCCGGGACTAGCGGGAGTACAGTTCTTC
V: TRBV5-4; D: TRBD1; J: TRBJ2-1; size: once; CDR3: CASSPGTGLGNEQFF; DNA: TGTGCCAGCAGCCCCGGGACAGGCCTGGGGAATGAGCAGTTCTTC
V: TRBV5-1; D: TRBD1; J: TRBJ1-3; size: NA; CDR3: CASSQGQGGNTIYF; DNA: TGCGCCAGCAGCCAGGGACAGGGAGGAAACACCATATATTTT
V: TRBV7-2; D: NA; J: TRBJ1-5; size: NA; CDR3: CASSLWVGDQPQHF; DNA: TGTGCCAGCAGCTTATGGGTTGGCGATCAGCCCCAGCATTTT
V: TRBV2; D: NA; J: TRBJ1-4; size: NA; CDR3: CASSERRSNVWEKLFF; DNA: TGTGCCAGCAGTGAGCGTAGGAGTAATGTGTGGGAAAAACTGTTTTTT
V: TRBV29-1; D: TRBD1; J: TRBJ1-4; size: NA; CDR3: CSVAGTGVEKLFF; DNA: TGCAGCGTCGCCGGGACAGGGGTCGAAAAACTGTTTTTT
V: TRBV27; D: NA; J: TRBJ2-1; size: NA; CDR3: CASSLSGSDEQFF; DNA: TGTGCCAGCAGTTTAAGCGGGTCGGATGAGCAGTTCTTC
V: TRBV19; D: TRBD1; J: TRBJ1-2; size: once; CDR3: CASSPLQGQIYGYTF; DNA: TGTGCCAGTAGTCCACTCCAGGGACAGATTTATGGCTACACCTTC
V: TRBV18; D: TRBD2; J: TRBJ2-5; size: NA; CDR3: CASSLLAGGSETQYF; DNA: TGTGCCAGCTCACTATTAGCGGGAGGGTCTGAGACCCAGTACTTC
V: TRBV7-2; D: NA; J: TRBJ2-7; size: NA; CDR3: CASSRGTYEQYF; DNA: TGTGCCAGCAGCCGGGGGACCTACGAGCAGTACTTC
V: TRBV4-1; D: TRBD1; J: TRBJ2-7; size: NA; CDR3: CASSPHLDRGTHEQYF; DNA: TGCGCCAGCAGCCCCCACCTGGACAGGGGGACCCACGAGCAGTACTTC
V: TRBV19; D: NA; J: TRBJ2-7; size: NA; CDR3: CASSILISYEQYF; DNA: TGTGCCAGTAGTATCCTGATTTCCTACGAGCAGTACTTC
V: TRBV7-9; D: NA; J: TRBJ1-2; size: NA; CDR3: CASSLVNYGYTF; DNA: TGTGCCAGCAGCTTAGTTAACTATGGCTACACCTTC
V: TRBV6-5; D: NA; J: TRBJ1-6; size: NA; CDR3: CASTLNGQINSPLHF; DNA: TGTGCCAGCACCCTGAACGGACAGATCAATTCACCCCTCCACTTT
V: TRBV5-6; D: TRBD1; J: TRBJ2-3; size: NA; CDR3: CASSPGQGNTDTQYF; DNA: TGTGCCAGCAGCCCCGGACAGGGCAACACAGATACGCAGTATTTT
V: TRBV21-1; D: NA; J: TRBJ2-4; size: NA; CDR3: CASSKVGQGPGMRNIQYF; DNA: TGTGCCAGCAGCAAAGTGGGCCAGGGACCGGGGATGCGAAACATTCAGTACTTC
V: TRBV5-1; D: TRBD2; J: TRBJ2-7; size: NA; CDR3: CASSLDGTRTYEQYF; DNA: TGCGCCAGCAGCTTGGACGGGACTAGAACCTACGAGCAGTACTTC
V: TRBV20-1; D: NA; J: TRBJ2-1; size: NA; CDR3: CRVRADNEQFF; DNA: TGCAGGGTCAGGGCTGACAATGAGCAGTTCTTC
V: TRBV28; D: NA; J: TRBJ2-6; size: NA; CDR3: CASSLGTGGANVLTF; DNA: TGTGCCAGCAGTTTGGGTACGGGAGGGGCCAACGTCCTGACTTTC